The next 24 T cell receptor beta chains were all read from a single sample in a study of long-term antiretroviral therapy in people with HIV. Runs used v3.0 of the immunoSEQ assay and were done at survey level. Produced via immunoSEQ multiplex PCR; TCRdb's table is partial and in-frame only. This sample has approximately 28,000 clones, with 95% found just once. Sequencing was performed on unsorted PBMCs, taken 5.3 years after starting antiretroviral therapy. These TCRs come from a man aged 30 to 39 with HIV.

The chain uses TRBV27 and TRBJ2-7; D is unclear. Per germline, CDR1 MNHEY and CDR2 SMNVEV (reference sequence). V was shortened by 2 bases and J by 5 bases, with 13 bases between the two germline ends. The CDR3 spans 14 residues. CDR3 amino acids: CASSLIGFDDEQYF. CDR3 DNA: TGTGCCAGCAGTTTAATAGGATTTGACGACGAGCAGTACTTC.

CDR3 in amino acids: CASRGDSGEKLFF. CDR3 nucleotide sequence: TGTGCCAGCAGGGGGGACAGTGGGGAAAAACTGTTTTTT. The chain uses TRBV7-9 and TRBJ1-4, with 7 bases lining up with TRBD1. Trimming at V came to 6 bases and at J to 8 bases, leaving 6 bases not matched to a gene. The CDR3 covers 13 residues. CDR1 SEHNR and CDR2 FQNEAQ come from the germline V gene (reference sequence).

V usage is TRBV2 and J usage is TRBJ2-7; D is possibly TRBD1 or TRBD2 (5 bases each). Trimming shortened V by 6 bases and J by 3 bases, and 9 bases separated the two germline ends. The V gene's germline CDR1 is SNHLY and CDR2 FYNNEI. The CDR3 spans 12 residues. The CDR3 DNA reads as TGTGCCAGCAGCCGGGACGGCTACGAGCAGTACTTC. Its translation is CASSRDGYEQYF.

The chain employs TRBV18 and TRBJ1-4; 8 bases match TRBD1. There are 16 residues in the CDR3. The germline V gene encodes CDR1 KGHSH and CDR2 LQKENI. Unmatched junction bases numbered 11, after V lost 8 bases and J lost 3 bases. The CDR3 region has the DNA TGTGCCAGCCGCCGGGCAGGGGGCGCCCCTAATGAAAAACTGTTTTTT. It specifies CASRRAGGAPNEKLFF.

The chain couples TRBV11-2 to TRBJ1-1; the D gene is possibly TRBD1 (5 bases). V lost 1 base to trimming and J lost 7 bases, with 13 bases between them. Germline V gene sequence: CDR1 SGHAT, CDR2 FQNNGV. There are 14 residues in the CDR3. The CDR3 sequence is CASSLGTSRGEAFF. The CDR3 DNA sequence: TGTGCCAGCAGCTTAGGGACATCCCGAGGTGAAGCTTTCTTT. The full variable domain, rest sourced from reference TRBV11-2 and TRBJ1-1, is EAGVAQSPRYKIIEKRQSVAFWCNPISGHATLYWYQQILGQGPKLLIQFQNNGVVDDSQLPKDRFSAERLKGVDSTLKIQPAKLEDSAVYLCASSLGTSRGEAFFGQGTRLTVV.

CDR3 nucleotide sequence: TGTGCCAGCAGTTTATCAGGGAGAAACACTGAAGCTTTCTTT. This sequence encodes CASSLSGRNTEAFF. The chain carries TRBV27 and TRBJ1-1, with D hard to call. V lost 0 bases to trimming and J lost 2 bases, with 7 bases between them. The CDR3 totals 14 residues. Germline values: CDR1 MNHEY, CDR2 SMNVEV (reference sequence).

This chain joins TRBV6-5 and TRBJ2-2; D is unclear. V dropped 2 bases and J dropped 6 bases, with 10 bases sitting between them. Germline V lookup: CDR1 MNHEY, CDR2 SVGAGI. The CDR3 contains 14 residues. CDR3 sequence: CASSYSSGAGELFF. In nucleotides, the CDR3 is TGTGCCAGCAGTTACAGTTCGGGCGCCGGGGAGCTGTTTTTT.

The chain links TRBV5-5 to TRBJ2-2; D is undetermined. Deletions cut 2 bases from V and 6 bases from J, with 20 bases between. The CDR3 sequence is 17 residues long. The germline V gene has CDR1 SGHKS and CDR2 YYEKEE (reference sequence). DNA for the CDR3: TGTGCCAGCAGCTTATTCCTCTCTGGGTTTAGGTCCGGGGAGCTGTTTTTT. This translates into CASSLFLSGFRSGELFF.

The chain joins TRBV13 to TRBJ2-3; 10 bases match TRBD2. CDR3 size: 17 residues. V shed 5 bases, J shed 6 bases, and the junction held 14 bases outside the gene matches. Looked up from germline, CDR1 is PRHDT and CDR2 is FYEKMQ (reference sequence). The CDR3 DNA follows: TGTGCCAGCAGCCCTAGGACTAGCGGAGGTTACAGCGATACGCAGTATTTT. Its translation: CASSPRTSGGYSDTQYF.

The gene calls are TRBV19 and TRBJ2-7; D is uncertain. This CDR3 contains 11 residues. Trimming shortened V by 10 bases and J by 4 bases, and 11 bases separated the two germline ends. Germline values: CDR1 LNHDA, CDR2 SQIVND (reference sequence). CDR3: CATNDGYEQYF. The DNA of the CDR3 is TGTGCCACCAACGACGGATACGAGCAGTACTTC.

This chain joins TRBV10-2 and TRBJ2-7, with 8 bases aligning to TRBD2. This CDR3 region has 13 residues. From germline, CDR1 is WSHSY and CDR2 SAAADI. V lost 5 bases and J lost 5; bases outside the gene matches: 5. CDR3 amino acids: CASSPGGAHEQYF. DNA of the CDR3: TGCGCCAGCAGTCCCGGGGGGGCGCACGAGCAGTACTTC.

This clone was observed a single time. The chain employs TRBV4-1 and TRBJ1-2, with D unclear. CDR3 length equals 14 residues. Trimming pared 1 base from V and 2 bases from J, leaving 8 bases between. CDR1 is MGHRA and CDR2 is YSYEKL in the germline V gene. The CDR3 protein is CASSQGRLNYGYTF. The CDR3 coding sequence is TGCGCCAGCAGCCAAGGTAGACTAAACTATGGCTACACCTTC.

In this sample, this clone turned up once. The V call is TRBV19, the J call TRBJ1-2; D is uncertain. The ends were cut back, 1 base at V and 8 bases at J, with 8 bases in the middle. The CDR3 is made up of 12 amino acids. Germline CDR1 reads LNHDA; CDR2 reads SQIVND (reference sequence). As DNA, the CDR3 is TGTGCCAGTAGTATAGGAATGGCCGGCTACACCTTC. It encodes CASSIGMAGYTF.

The rearrangement uses TRBV7-2 and TRBJ1-3, with D tentatively TRBD1 (5 bases). Germline loops: CDR1 SGHTA, CDR2 FQGNSA. The CDR3 spans 13 residues. Trimming removed 1 base at V and 10 bases at J, with 11 bases between. For the CDR3, the DNA is TGTGCCAGCAGCTTAGTCCCGACAGATACCATATATTTT. Residues: CASSLVPTDTIYF.

V is TRBV11-2 and J is TRBJ1-1, with 9 bases lining up with TRBD1. The V gene end was trimmed by 0 bases and the J gene end by 5 bases; junction bases not matched to a gene: 7. Germline values: CDR1 SGHAT, CDR2 FQNNGV. The CDR3 is 16 residues long. The CDR3 sequence: CASSLDRIQGATEAFF. Written as DNA, the CDR3 is TGTGCCAGCAGCTTAGATCGGATACAGGGGGCAACTGAAGCTTTCTTT.

The chain employs TRBV7-9 and TRBJ1-5; the match to TRBD1 covers 7 bases. The CDR3 length is 15 residues. V trimming: 1 base; J trimming: 6 bases; junction bases outside the gene matches: 6. Germline-derived CDR1 and CDR2 are SEHNR and FQNEAQ (reference sequence). This CDR3 is CASSLGKGAVQPQHF. In nucleotides, the CDR3 is TGTGCCAGCAGCTTAGGAAAGGGGGCCGTTCAGCCCCAGCATTTT.

This clone appeared once. The genes are TRBV11-3 and TRBJ2-3; tentative D call: TRBD2 (5 bases). CDR3 length: 15 amino acids. V lost 2 bases and J lost 1, with 10 bases in between. Germline values: CDR1 SGHNT, CDR2 YENEEA. In DNA, the CDR3 is TGTGCCAGCAGCTTAACCTTCGGGGGCACAGATACGCAGTATTTT. It yields the protein CASSLTFGGTDTQYF.

This clone was seen just once. This rearrangement joins TRBV5-1 to TRBJ2-7; D gene unclear. V was shortened by 0 bases and J by 6 bases, with 10 bases between the two germline ends. The CDR3 runs to 13 residues. CDR1 is SGHRS and CDR2 is YFSETQ in the germline V gene. The CDR3 loop is CASSLVGQLEQYF. CDR3 nucleotides: TGCGCCAGCAGCTTGGTAGGGCAGCTCGAGCAGTACTTC.

V and J are TRBV2 and TRBJ1-5; TRBD1 agrees at 8 bases. Germline trimming cut 5 bases from V and 2 bases from J; bases unmatched to any gene: 14. The CDR3 is 18 residues long. Germline values: CDR1 SNHLY, CDR2 FYNNEI. CDR3 nucleotide sequence: TGTGCCAGCAGTCACACTTTGGACAGGGTAGGCGGCAATCAGCCCCAGCATTTT. Its translation: CASSHTLDRVGGNQPQHF.

This clone was counted once. This chain links TRBV5-6 with TRBJ1-5; tentative D call: TRBD1 (5 bases). The CDR3 has 16 amino acids. V lost 2 bases and J lost 2, with 14 bases in between. CDR1 is SGHDT, CDR2 YYEEEE, per germline. The DNA of the CDR3 is TGTGCCAGCAGCTTAACCGGGACTGTGGGCAATCAGCCCCAGCATTTT. Protein product: CASSLTGTVGNQPQHF.

The V call is TRBV6-1, the J call TRBJ2-4; D tentatively reads TRBD1 or TRBD2 (6 bases each). The CDR3 is 14 amino acids. The V end was cut by 6 bases, the J end by 0 bases, with 9 bases between. Germline CDR1 is MNHNS and CDR2 is SASEGT. CDR3 region: CASRGGIAKNIQYF. CDR3 bases: TGTGCCAGCAGAGGGGGGATAGCCAAAAACATTCAGTACTTC.

The chain joins TRBV7-9 to TRBJ1-1, with D perhaps TRBD1 (6 bases). The CDR3 is 18 residues long. The germline CDR1 and CDR2 sequences are SEHNR and FQNEAQ (reference sequence). V dropped 1 base and J dropped 0 bases, with 18 bases sitting between them. The CDR3 coding sequence is TGTGCCAGCAGCTTAGGCTCTCCGCAGCAGGGGATGAACACTGAAGCTTTCTTT. Its protein is CASSLGSPQQGMNTEAFF.

The chain is built from TRBV9 and TRBJ2-1; TRBD1 or TRBD2 may be the D gene (5 bases each). The CDR3 spans 16 residues. V was clipped by 0 bases and J by 5 bases, with 15 bases between them. Per germline, CDR1 SGDLS and CDR2 YYNGEE. CDR3 sequence (DNA): TGTGCCAGCAGCGTAGATGAGGGATTGGGGCACAATGAGCAGTTCTTC. Translation gives CASSVDEGLGHNEQFF.

The V gene is TRBV7-2, the J gene TRBJ2-7; possible D gene TRBD1, 6 bases. Germline V gene lookup returns CDR1 SGHTA and CDR2 FQGNSA. Trimming removed 1 base at V and 5 bases at J, with 12 bases between. CDR3 length: 14 amino acids. The CDR3: CASSLGQVSHEQYF. CDR3 sequence (DNA): TGTGCCAGCAGCTTAGGACAGGTAAGCCACGAGCAGTACTTC. The full variable domain, its missing parts supplied by reference TRBV7-2 and TRBJ2-7, is GAGVSQSPSNKVTEKGKDVELRCDPISGHTALYWYRQSLGQGLEFLIYFQGNSAPDKSGLPSDRFSAERTGGSVSTLTIQRTQQEDSAVYLCASSLGQVSHEQYFGPGTRLTVT.